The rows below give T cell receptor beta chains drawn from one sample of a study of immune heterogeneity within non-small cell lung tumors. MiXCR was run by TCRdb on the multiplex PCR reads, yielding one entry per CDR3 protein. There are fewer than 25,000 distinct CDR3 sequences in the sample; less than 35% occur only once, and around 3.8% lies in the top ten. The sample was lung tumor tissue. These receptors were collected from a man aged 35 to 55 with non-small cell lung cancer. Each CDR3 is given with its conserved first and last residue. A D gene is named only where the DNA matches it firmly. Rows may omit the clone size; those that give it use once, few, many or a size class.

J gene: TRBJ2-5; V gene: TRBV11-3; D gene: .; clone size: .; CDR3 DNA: TGTGCCAGCAGCTTGTACACAGGGGGGGGACTGGAGACCCAGTACTTC; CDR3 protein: CASSLYTGGGLETQYF
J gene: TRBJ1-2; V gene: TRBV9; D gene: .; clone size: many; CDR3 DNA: TGTGCCAGCAGCGCGGGGGGGGCTTCTAACTATGGCTACACCTTC; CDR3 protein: CASSAGGASNYGYTF
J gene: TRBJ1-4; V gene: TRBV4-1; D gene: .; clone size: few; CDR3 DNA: TGCGCCAGCAGCCCTCCGGGGGCTGTGGGTGAAAAACTGTTTTTT; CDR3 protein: CASSPPGAVGEKLFF
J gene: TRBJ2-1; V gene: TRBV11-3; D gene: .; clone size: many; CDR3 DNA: TGTGCCAGCAGCTTAGAATCCTCCAGCTACAATGAGCAGTTCTTC; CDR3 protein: CASSLESSSYNEQFF
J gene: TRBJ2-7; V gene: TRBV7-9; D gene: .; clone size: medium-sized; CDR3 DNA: TGTGCCAGCAGCCTCGCCGGGGGACAGTACGAGCAGTACTTC; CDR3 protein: CASSLAGGQYEQYF
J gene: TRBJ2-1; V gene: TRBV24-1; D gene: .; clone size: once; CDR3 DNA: TGTGCCTCCAGGCAGACCAATGAGCAGTTCTTC; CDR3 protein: CASRQTNEQFF
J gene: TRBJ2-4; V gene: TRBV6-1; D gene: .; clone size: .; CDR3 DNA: TGTGCCAGCAGTCTGGACAAGCAAAACATTCAGTACTTC; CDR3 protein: CASSLDKQNIQYF
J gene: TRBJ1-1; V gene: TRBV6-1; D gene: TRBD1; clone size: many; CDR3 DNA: TGTGCCAGCAGTACATCCCGACAGGGTGGAATCTCTGAAGCTTTCTTT; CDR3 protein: CASSTSRQGGISEAFF
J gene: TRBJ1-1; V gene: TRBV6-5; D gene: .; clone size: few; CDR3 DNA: TGTGCCAGCAGTTTTGGGAAGGACCTGGCAAGGAACACTGAAGCTTTCTTT; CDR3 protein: CASSFGKDLARNTEAFF
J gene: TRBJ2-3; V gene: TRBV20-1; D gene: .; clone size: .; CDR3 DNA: TGCAGTGCTAAAGGGGCTAGGGAGACGCAGTATTTT; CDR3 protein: CSAKGARETQYF
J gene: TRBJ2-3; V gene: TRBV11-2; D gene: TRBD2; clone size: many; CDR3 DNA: TGTGCCAGCACCAACCTAGCGGGAGGGCTTAATACGCAGTATTTT; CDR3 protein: CASTNLAGGLNTQYF
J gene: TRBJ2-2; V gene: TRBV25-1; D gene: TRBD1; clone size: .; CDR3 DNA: TGTGCCAGAAGCGGACAGGGCGGCACCGGGGAGCTGTTTTTT; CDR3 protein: CARSGQGGTGELFF
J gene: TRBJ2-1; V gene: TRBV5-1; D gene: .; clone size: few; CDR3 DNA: TGCGCCAGCAGCTTTGAAGTTGAGCAGTTCTTC; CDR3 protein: CASSFEVEQFF
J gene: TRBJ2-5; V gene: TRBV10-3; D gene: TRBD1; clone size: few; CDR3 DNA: TGTGCCATCAGTGATCCAGGGGGCTCAGGGGAGACCCAGTACTTC; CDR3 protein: CAISDPGGSGETQYF
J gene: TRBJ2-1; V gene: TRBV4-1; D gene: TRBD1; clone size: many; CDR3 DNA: TGCGCCAGCAGCCAGGGACAGGGATACAATGAGCAGTTCTTC; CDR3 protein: CASSQGQGYNEQFF
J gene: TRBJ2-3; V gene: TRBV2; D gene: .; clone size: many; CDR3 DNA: TGTGCCAGCAGAATGGGGGCGGGCACAGATACGCAGTATTTT; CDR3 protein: CASRMGAGTDTQYF
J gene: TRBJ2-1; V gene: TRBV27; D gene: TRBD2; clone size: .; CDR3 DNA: TGTGCCAGCAGCCACACCCCCCCTAGCGGCCAATACAATGAGCAGTTCTTC; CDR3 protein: CASSHTPPSGQYNEQFF
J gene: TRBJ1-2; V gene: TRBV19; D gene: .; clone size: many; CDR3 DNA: TGTGCCAGTACAGGCCTCCACTATGGCTACACCTTC; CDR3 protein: CASTGLHYGYTF
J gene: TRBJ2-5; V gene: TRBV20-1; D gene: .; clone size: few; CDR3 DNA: TGCAGTGCTAGAGATCAGGGCGGTCCCCTTCAAGAGACCCAGTACTTC; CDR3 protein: CSARDQGGPLQETQYF
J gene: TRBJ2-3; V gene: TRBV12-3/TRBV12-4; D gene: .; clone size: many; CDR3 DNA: TGTGCCAGCAGCGGCCCCGAGGGGGATACGCAGTATTTT; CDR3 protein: CASSGPEGDTQYF
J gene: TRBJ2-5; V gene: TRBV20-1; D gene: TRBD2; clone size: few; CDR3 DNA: TGCAGTGTAGGACTAGCGGGAGTGAAGACCCAGTACTTC; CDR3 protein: CSVGLAGVKTQYF
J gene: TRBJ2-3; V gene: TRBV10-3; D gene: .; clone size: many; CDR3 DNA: TGTGCCATCAGTGAAGGGGCGCTACCCACAGATACGCAGTATTTT; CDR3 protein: CAISEGALPTDTQYF
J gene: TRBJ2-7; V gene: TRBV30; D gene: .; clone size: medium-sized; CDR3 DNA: TGTGCCTGGAGTGTTGTACCGGTCGGATACGAGCAGTACTTC; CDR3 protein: CAWSVVPVGYEQYF
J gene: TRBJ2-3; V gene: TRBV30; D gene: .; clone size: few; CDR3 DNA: TGTGCCTGGAGTCCCGGGGGGACAACCTCGCATACGCAGTATTTT; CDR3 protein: CAWSPGGTTSHTQYF
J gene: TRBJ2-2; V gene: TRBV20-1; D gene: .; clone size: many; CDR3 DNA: TGCAGTGCTAGACAGGGGGGTCCCGGGGAGCTGTTTTTT; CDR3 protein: CSARQGGPGELFF
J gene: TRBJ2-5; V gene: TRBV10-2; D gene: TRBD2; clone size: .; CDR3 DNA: TGCGCCAGCAGTGATTTCGGGACTAGCGTACAAGAGACCCAGTACTTC; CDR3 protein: CASSDFGTSVQETQYF
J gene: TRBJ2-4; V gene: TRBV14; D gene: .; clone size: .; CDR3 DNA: TGTGCCAGCAGCCGCTTGACTAGTGTAGTGAACATTCAGTACTTC; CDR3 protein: CASSRLTSVVNIQYF
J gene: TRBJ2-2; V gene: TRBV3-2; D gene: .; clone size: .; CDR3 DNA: TGTGCCAGCAGCTACACAGGGGAGGGCCGGTGCGGGGAGCTGTTTTTT; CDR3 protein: CASSYTGEGRCGELFF
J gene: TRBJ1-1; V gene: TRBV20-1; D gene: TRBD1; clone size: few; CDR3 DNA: TGCAGTGCTAGAGGCGGGACAGGGGTTGAAGCTTTCTTT; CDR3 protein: CSARGGTGVEAFF
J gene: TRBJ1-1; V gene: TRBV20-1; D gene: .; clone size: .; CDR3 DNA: TGCAGTTCCCTCGACAGGTTCCAAGCTTTCTTT; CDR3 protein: CSSLDRFQAFF
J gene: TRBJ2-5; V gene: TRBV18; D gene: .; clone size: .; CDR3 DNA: TGTGCCAGCTCACCAATCGAGGAGACCCAGTACTTC; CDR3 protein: CASSPIEETQYF
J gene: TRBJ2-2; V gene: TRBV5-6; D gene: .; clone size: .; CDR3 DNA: TGTGCCAGCAGCTTCTCGGGCCTGACCGGGGAGCTGTTTTTT; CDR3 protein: CASSFSGLTGELFF
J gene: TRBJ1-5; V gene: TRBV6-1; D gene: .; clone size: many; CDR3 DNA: TGTGCCAGCGGGGCAGGGCGTAGCAATCAGCCCCAGCATTTT; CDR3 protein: CASGAGRSNQPQHF
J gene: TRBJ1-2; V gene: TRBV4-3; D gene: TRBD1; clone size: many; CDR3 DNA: TGCGCCAGCAGCCAAGAAGGGGCGACAGGGCTGGGTGGTGGCTACACCTTC; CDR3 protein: CASSQEGATGLGGGYTF
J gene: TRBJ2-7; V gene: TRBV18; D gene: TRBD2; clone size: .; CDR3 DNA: TGTGCCAGCTCACCATCCGTTAGCGGGGCTACCTACGAGCAGTACTTC; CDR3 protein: CASSPSVSGATYEQYF
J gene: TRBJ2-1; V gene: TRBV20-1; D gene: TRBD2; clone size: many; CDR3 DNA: TGCAGTGCTCTAGCGGGAGACAACGAGCAGTTCTTC; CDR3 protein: CSALAGDNEQFF
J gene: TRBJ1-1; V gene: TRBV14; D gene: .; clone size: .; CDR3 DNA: TGTGCCAGCAGCCAAAAACAGGGTTACCCTGAAGCTTTCTTT; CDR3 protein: CASSQKQGYPEAFF
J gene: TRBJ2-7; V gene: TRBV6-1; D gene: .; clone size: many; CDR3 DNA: TGTGCCAGCAGCTGGGACGCTCGAGGGGAGCAGTACTTC; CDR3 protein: CASSWDARGEQYF
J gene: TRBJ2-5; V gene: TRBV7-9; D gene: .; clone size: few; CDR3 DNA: TGTGCCAGCGCATTGGGAGGAGAGACCCAGTACTTC; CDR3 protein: CASALGGETQYF
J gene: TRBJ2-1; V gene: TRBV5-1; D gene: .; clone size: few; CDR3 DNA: TGCGCCAGCAGCTTAATGACCGACTCCTACAATGAGCAGTTCTTC; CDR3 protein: CASSLMTDSYNEQFF
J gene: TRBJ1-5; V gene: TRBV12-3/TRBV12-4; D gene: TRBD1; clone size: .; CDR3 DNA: TGTTCCAGCAGTTTAGGGGGCGGTGGCAATCAGCCCCAGCATTTT; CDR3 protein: CSSSLGGGGNQPQHF
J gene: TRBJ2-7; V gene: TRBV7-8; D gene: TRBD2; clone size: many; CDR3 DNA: TGTGCCAGCAGCCGACTAGCTGACTACGAGCAGTACTTC; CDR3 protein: CASSRLADYEQYF
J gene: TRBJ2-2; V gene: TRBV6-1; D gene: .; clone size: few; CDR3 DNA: TGTGCCAGCAGTTTCCTCCGGGGGAAAGGCACCGGGGAGCTGTTTTTT; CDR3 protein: CASSFLRGKGTGELFF
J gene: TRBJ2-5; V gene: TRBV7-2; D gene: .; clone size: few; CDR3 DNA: TGTGCCAGCAGCCCGCTGAGGGAGACCCAGTACTTC; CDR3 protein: CASSPLRETQYF
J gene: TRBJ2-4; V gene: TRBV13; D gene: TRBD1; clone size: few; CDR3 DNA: TGTGCCAGCAGCTTATGGCAGGGGGCAGCCAAAAACATTCAGTACTTC; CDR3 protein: CASSLWQGAAKNIQYF